This T cell receptor beta chain was sequenced during a study of T cell changes during pregnancy in multiple sclerosis. The CDR3 loop spans 16 amino acids. The V end lost 6 bases, the J end lost 2 bases, and 19 bases lay between the germline ends. Germline loops: CDR1 LNHDA, CDR2 SQIVND (reference sequence). Sequencing used immunoSEQ multiplex PCR; TCRdb keeps in-frame clones, though not all of them. Here the sample spans approximately 37,000 clones, 92% being singletons. The source was CD4+ T cells from peripheral blood mononuclear cells, collected before pregnancy. The source is a female donor with multiple sclerosis, enrolled in a pregnancy study. The rearrangement uses TRBV19 and TRBJ1-2; D is perhaps TRBD1 (5 bases). For the CDR3, the DNA is TGTGCCAGTAGCCTATCGCCGGGGGGGTACAACTATGGCTACACCTTC. Translation: CASSLSPGGYNYGYTF.